This TCR beta chain came from a study of cytomegalovirus exposure and HLA in healthy donors. There are 14 residues in the CDR3. CDR1 and CDR2 from the germline V gene are PRHDT and FYEKMQ (reference sequence). The J segment lost 5 bases and the V segment lost 5 bases, leaving 7 bases of the junction unmatched. As to this clone: The target antigen is unknown.

Primers: 60 Vbeta forward and 13 Jbeta reverse. Measured with immunoSEQ multiplex PCR; TCRdb has only the in-frame clones, and not every one. This repertoire shows about 220,000 clones, approximately 70% found once; its top ten account for under 2%. Study-level points and caveats: Fewer N-insertions (relative to the roughly 660-donor mean) were reportedly seen in an Asian-associated ancestry cluster in a later analysis. Specificity for CMV antigens was confirmed in vitro for a few of the CMV-associated chains. Later on, an analysis tied approximately 15,000 TCR beta sequences to HLA alleles at 0.05 false discovery rate. Across donors, most TCRs were seen rarely, yet some public ones were widespread.

The chain couples TRBV13 to TRBJ2-3, with TRBD2 identical over 7 bases. The source of this sequence is a woman between 25 and 40 years old in good health and CMV-seronegative. Specimen: PBMCs. CDR3 amino acids: CASSTLAARDTQYF. The CDR3 DNA reads TGTGCCAGCAGCACCCTAGCGGCTCGAGATACGCAGTATTTT.